This TCR beta chain was retrieved from a study of regulatory T cells in long-lasting Graves disease. Study overall: Recently diagnosed Graves' patients had received antithyroid drugs for under 3 months.

In building TCR beta libraries, iRepertoire HTBI primers were used together with Arm-PCR of CDR3 regions. Original methodology: Segment identification across samples yielded 55 to 65 TRBV and roughly 14 TRBJ segments. Using its own MiXCR run on the multiplex PCR reads, TCRdb lists one record per CDR3 protein. The V and J calls, along with clone size, are taken from TCRdb and not from the paper's own processing. The table has some 330,000 distinct CDR3 sequences, 12% seen once. Time point of the sample: newly diagnosed GD, antithyroid drugs for less than 3 months. Generation of the TCR library employed RNA extracted from PBMCs. These data are also associated with another study on T cells in Graves' hyperthyroidism and ophthalmopathy. That work adds: Criteria for exclusion of patients were uncontrolled infection, other autoimmune disease, pregnancy or lactation.

Sequences were derived from peripheral blood mononuclear cells (PBMCs), sampled at new diagnosis, from a patient treated with antithyroid drugs. The origin of this receptor is a woman between 18 and 29 years old with Graves disease.

The DNA of the CDR3 is TGTGCCAGCAGTTTAGTGCAGGGGGCGAATCAGCCCCAGCATTTT. Protein product: CASSLVQGANQPQHF. This chain uses TRBV27 with TRBJ1-5; 8 nucleotides line up with TRBD1. Germline lookup yields CDR1 MNHEY and CDR2 SMNVEV (reference sequence). The V and J ends lost 2 bases and 4 bases, in that order; junction bases with no gene match: 4. This CDR3 is 15 amino acids long.